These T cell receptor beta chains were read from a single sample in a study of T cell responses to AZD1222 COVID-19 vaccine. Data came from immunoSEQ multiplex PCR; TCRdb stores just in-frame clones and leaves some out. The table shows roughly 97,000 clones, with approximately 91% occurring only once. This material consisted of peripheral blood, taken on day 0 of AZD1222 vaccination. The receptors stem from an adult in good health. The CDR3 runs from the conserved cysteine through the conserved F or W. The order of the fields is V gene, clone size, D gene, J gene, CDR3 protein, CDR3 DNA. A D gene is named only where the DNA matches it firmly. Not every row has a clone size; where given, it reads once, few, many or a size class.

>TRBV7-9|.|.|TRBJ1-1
CASSLGSQDGTEAFF
TGTGCCAGCAGCTTAGGGTCGCAGGACGGGACTGAAGCTTTCTTT
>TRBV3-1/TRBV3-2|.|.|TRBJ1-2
CASSQLGSYGYTF
TGTGCCAGCAGCCAGCTCGGCTCATATGGCTACACCTTC
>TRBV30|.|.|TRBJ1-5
CAWSEGSNQPQHF
TGTGCCTGGAGTGAGGGTAGCAATCAGCCCCAGCATTTT
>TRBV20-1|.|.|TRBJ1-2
CSASIDGFGYGYTF
TGCAGTGCTAGTATCGACGGATTCGGCTATGGCTACACCTTC
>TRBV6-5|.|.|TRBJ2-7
CASSFSDGFLYEQYF
TGTGCCAGCAGTTTTTCCGACGGGTTTCTCTACGAGCAGTACTTC
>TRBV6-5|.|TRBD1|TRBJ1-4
CASRGTGTGREKLFF
TGTGCCAGCAGGGGAACCGGGACAGGGCGTGAAAAACTGTTTTTT
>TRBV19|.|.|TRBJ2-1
CASSPYGTLYNEQFF
TGTGCCAGTTCCCCTTACGGGACACTCTACAATGAGCAGTTCTTC
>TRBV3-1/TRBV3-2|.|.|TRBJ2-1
CASSQDWVASGDNEQFF
TGTGCCAGCAGCCAAGATTGGGTGGCTAGTGGGGACAATGAGCAGTTCTTC
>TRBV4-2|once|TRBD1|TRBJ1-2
CASRDRGYGYTF
TGTGCCAGCAGGGACAGGGGTTACGGCTACACCTTC
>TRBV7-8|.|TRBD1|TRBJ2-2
CASSQDRAGELFF
TGTGCCAGCAGCCAGGACAGGGCCGGGGAGCTGTTTTTT
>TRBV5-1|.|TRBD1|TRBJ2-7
CASSLPGQGRTYEQYF
TGCGCCAGCAGCTTGCCGGGACAGGGGCGAACCTACGAGCAGTACTTC
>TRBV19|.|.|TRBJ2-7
CASSIGPSREQYF
TGTGCCAGTAGTATTGGACCAAGTCGGGAGCAGTACTTC
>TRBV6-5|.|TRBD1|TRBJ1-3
CASSSRDRRSGNTIYF
TGTGCCAGCAGTTCCAGGGACAGAAGATCTGGAAACACCATATATTTT
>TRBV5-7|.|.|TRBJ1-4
CASTTWFPPAGDNEKLFF
TGTGCCAGCACCACTTGGTTCCCTCCTGCCGGGGATAATGAAAAACTGTTTTTT
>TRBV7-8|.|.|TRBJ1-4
CASSEQGINEKLFF
TGTGCCAGCAGCGAACAAGGAATCAATGAAAAACTGTTTTTT
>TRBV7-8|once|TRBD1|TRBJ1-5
CASSLFTGDNNQPQHF
TGTGCCAGCAGCTTATTTACAGGGGACAACAATCAGCCCCAGCATTTT